Listed here are 22 T cell receptor beta chains from one sample, sequenced in a study of shared clonotypes between healthy human individuals. TCRdb keeps only in-frame clones here, not all; method: immunoSEQ multiplex PCR. Of some 350,000 clones in the sample, about 74% are singletons; the top ten hold 9% to 12%. Material: memory CD4+ T cells sorted from blood. Documented subset: CD45RA-negative fraction. The receptors shown here come from a man aged 25 to 45 in good health.

The chain carries TRBV6-5 and TRBJ2-7; 8 positions match TRBD2. The CDR3 loop spans 14 amino acids. Germline V lookup: CDR1 MNHEY, CDR2 SVGAGI. Losses at the gene ends were 6 bases for V and 7 bases for J; bases not matched to a gene: 11. The CDR3 is CASSPTGGPREQYF. In nucleotides, the CDR3 is TGTGCCAGCAGCCCGACGGGAGGGCCTCGTGAGCAGTACTTC.

This clone was detected once. The V gene is TRBV6-5, the J gene TRBJ2-7; D ambiguous. Per germline, CDR1 MNHEY and CDR2 SVGAGI. There are 12 residues in the CDR3. V lost 6 bases, J lost 3 bases, and 9 bases lay in between. Here the CDR3 reads CASRRDVYEQYF. The DNA of the CDR3 is TGTGCCAGCAGGCGCGACGTCTACGAGCAGTACTTC.

CDR3 DNA: TGTGCCAGCAGCCCATCCCCAGGGGCCGACTATGGCTACACCTTC. It yields the protein CASSPSPGADYGYTF. This sequence joins TRBV5-6 and TRBJ1-2; D may be TRBD1 (6 bases). This CDR3 region has 15 residues. V was shortened by 4 bases and J by 3 bases, with 16 bases between the two germline ends. From germline, CDR1 is SGHDT and CDR2 YYEEEE.

The rearrangement links TRBV18 to TRBJ2-7; D ambiguous. V was clipped by 1 base and J by 2 bases, with 6 bases between them. Germline values: CDR1 KGHSH, CDR2 LQKENI. The CDR3 is 13 amino acids. This chain's CDR3 is CASSPRHPYEQYF. The CDR3 nucleotides read TGTGCCAGCTCACCACGGCATCCCTACGAGCAGTACTTC.

The V and J genes are TRBV5-4 and TRBJ2-5, with D possibly TRBD1 on 5 matching bases. CDR3 size: 13 residues. Germline lookup yields CDR1 SGHNT and CDR2 YYREEE (reference sequence). Trimming shortened V by 4 bases and J by 5 bases, and 12 bases separated the two germline ends. The DNA of the CDR3 is TGTGCCAGCAGCGGAGACAGCTGGGAGACCCAGTACTTC. Amino acids: CASSGDSWETQYF.

A note on this clone: Additional DNA sequences in this sample encode the identical CDR3. The V call is TRBV7-9, the J call TRBJ2-7; D possibly corresponds to TRBD1 (6 bases). The CDR3 is made up of 14 amino acids. Trimming cost V 3 bases and J 3 bases, with 12 bases left between them. Germline V gives CDR1 SEHNR, CDR2 FQNEAQ (reference sequence). The CDR3 protein is CASSLAGVNYEQYF. As DNA, the CDR3 is TGTGCCAGCAGCTTGGCAGGGGTAAACTACGAGCAGTACTTC.

V gene TRBV9 combines with J gene TRBJ1-5; the D is unclear. The CDR3 length is 16 residues. The germline CDR1 and CDR2 sequences are SGDLS and YYNGEE. Trimming stripped 0 bases from V and 2 bases from J, with 12 bases between. The DNA of the CDR3 is TGTGCCAGCAGCGTAGGGGTTGGGGTAGGCAATCAGCCCCAGCATTTT. Protein: CASSVGVGVGNQPQHF.

This sequence joins TRBV5-1 and TRBJ1-3; D remains ambiguous. Germline V gives CDR1 SGHRS, CDR2 YFSETQ. The CDR3 has 15 amino acids. V gave up 0 bases and J gave up 1 base, with 8 bases separating them. CDR3: CASSLGGISGNTIYF. The CDR3 DNA sequence: TGCGCCAGCAGCTTGGGGGGTATTTCTGGAAACACCATATATTTT. Looking up the rest from reference TRBV5-1 and TRBJ1-3 gives the full variable domain: KAGVTQTPRYLIKTRGQQVTLSCSPISGHRSVSWYQQTPGQGLQFLFEYFSETQRNKGNFPGRFSGRQFSNSRSEMNVSTLELGDSALYLCASSLGGISGNTIYFGEGSWLTVV.

As for this clone: The junction does not match germline at one end; this may be a read error. The chain couples TRBV6-5 to TRBJ2-7; D uncertain. The CDR3 totals 10 residues. The germline gives CDR1 MNHEY, CDR2 SVGAGI. CDR3: CASSYSGIVF. CDR3 nucleotides: TGTGCCAGCAGTTACTCGGGGATCGTCTTC.

The chain carries TRBV5-1 and TRBJ1-5; 7 bases fit TRBD1. The V gene end was trimmed by 4 bases and the J gene end by 2 bases; junction bases not matched to a gene: 9. The germline gives CDR1 SGHRS, CDR2 YFSETQ. CDR3 size: 16 residues. As DNA, the CDR3 is TGCGCCAGCAGCCCAACTACCACAGGGGGCAATCAGCCCCAGCATTTT. Translation: CASSPTTTGGNQPQHF.

The rearrangement joins TRBV2 to TRBJ2-5; tentatively, D is TRBD1 (5 bases). Per the germline V gene, CDR1 is SNHLY and CDR2 is FYNNEI. Trimming pared 9 bases from V and 5 bases from J, leaving 7 bases between. This CDR3 has 10 residues. The CDR3 region is CARGAETQYF. As DNA, the CDR3 is TGTGCCAGAGGGGCGGAGACCCAGTACTTC.

The J gene is TRBJ2-5, the V gene TRBV5-5, with 10 bases matching TRBD1. The CDR3 has 16 amino acids. The junction had 7 bases not matched to a gene; V was cut back by 0 bases and J by 5 bases. CDR1 SGHKS and CDR2 YYEKEE come from the germline V gene (reference sequence). CDR3 DNA sequence: TGTGCCAGCAGCTTGGTGAGCGACAGGGGGCTGGAGACCCAGTACTTC. Amino acids: CASSLVSDRGLETQYF.

The V gene is TRBV2, the J gene TRBJ2-5; TRBD1 matches at 10 bases. The V gene's germline CDR1 is SNHLY and CDR2 FYNNEI. The CDR3 has 15 amino acids. The V and J ends lost 11 bases and 5 bases, in that order; junction bases with no gene match: 14. The CDR3 coding sequence is TGTGCCTCCAAGTCCCAGACAGGGGGCGAGGAGACCCAGTACTTC. Amino acid sequence: CASKSQTGGEETQYF.

The rearrangement uses TRBV6-5 and TRBJ2-3; no firm D call. Germline CDR1 is MNHEY and CDR2 is SVGAGI. The V and J ends lost 0 bases and 0 bases respectively, with 7 bases between them. This CDR3 is 15 amino acids long. The CDR3 bases are TGTGCCAGCAGTTACTCGGCGGTTAGCACAGATACGCAGTATTTT. Protein: CASSYSAVSTDTQYF.

The chain is built from TRBV5-4 and TRBJ2-5; D may be TRBD1 (6 bases). In germline, CDR1 is SGHNT, CDR2 YYREEE (reference sequence). The germline V and J ends were trimmed by 3 bases and 9 bases, with 18 bases remaining between them. There are 14 residues in the CDR3. The CDR3 reads CASSSAGTAGAQYF. The CDR3 region has the DNA TGTGCCAGCAGCTCCGCCGGGACCGCAGGGGCCCAGTACTTC.

V is TRBV9 and J is TRBJ2-1; TRBD2 matches 8 bases. CDR1 is SGDLS and CDR2 is YYNGEE in the germline V gene. Losses at the gene ends were 0 bases for V and 4 bases for J; bases not matched to a gene: 6. The CDR3 covers 16 residues. CDR3 sequence: CASSVGGRSPYNEQFF. The CDR3 region has the DNA TGTGCCAGCAGCGTAGGCGGGAGGAGCCCTTACAATGAGCAGTTCTTC. Supplemented by reference TRBV9 and TRBJ2-1, the full variable domain reads DSGVTQTPKHLITATGQRVTLRCSPRSGDLSVYWYQQSLDQGLQFLIQYYNGEERAKGNILERFSAQQFPDLHSELNLSSLELGDSALYFCASSVGGRSPYNEQFFGPGTRLTVL.

CDR3 sequence reads: CASRPTIQGAGTDTQYF. The CDR3 nucleotides are TGTGCCAGCAGACCCACAATACAGGGGGCAGGGACAGATACGCAGTATTTT. The chain carries TRBV5-4 and TRBJ2-3; 9 bases fit TRBD1. Germline loops: CDR1 SGHNT, CDR2 YYREEE (reference sequence). The CDR3 is made up of 17 amino acids. V dropped 5 bases and J dropped 3; count of bases not matched to a gene: 13. The full variable domain, its missing parts supplied by reference TRBV5-4 and TRBJ2-3, is ETGVTQSPTHLIKTRGQQVTLRCSSQSGHNTVSWYQQALGQGPQFIFQYYREEENGRGNFPPRFSGLQFPNYSSELNVNALELDDSALYLCASRPTIQGAGTDTQYFGPGTRLTVL.

This clone was counted only a few times. The chain couples TRBV5-4 to TRBJ2-3, with TRBD2 matching 8 bases. This CDR3 has 16 residues. Germline V gene lookup returns CDR1 SGHNT and CDR2 YYREEE (reference sequence). The V segment lost 4 bases and the J segment 1 base; nucleotides outside the gene matches: 8. In nucleotides, the CDR3 is TGTGCCAGCAGCGTAAAGCGGGAGTCGGGCACAGATACGCAGTATTTT. As protein: CASSVKRESGTDTQYF.

The chain carries TRBV9 and TRBJ2-5, with D perhaps TRBD2 (6 bases). The CDR3 is 13 residues long. CDR1 and CDR2 from the germline V gene are SGDLS and YYNGEE. The V end lost 0 bases, the J end lost 12 bases, and 15 bases lay between the germline ends. CDR3 sequence (DNA): TGTGCCAGCAGCGTAGATCCACGGGGGACTGAGTACTTC. Amino acid sequence: CASSVDPRGTEYF.

The gene calls are TRBV11-2 and TRBJ2-3; D unresolved. CDR3 length: 12 residues. V dropped 3 bases and J dropped 7 bases, with 8 bases sitting between them. Per germline, CDR1 SGHAT and CDR2 FQNNGV. CDR3 amino acids: CASSFGENTQYF. As DNA, the CDR3 is TGTGCCAGCAGCTTCGGAGAGAATACGCAGTATTTT.

V usage is TRBV6-1 and J usage is TRBJ2-5; 7 bases fit TRBD2. The closer fit of TRBJ2-7 to the DNA end suggests the J call may be wrong. Per germline, CDR1 MNHNS and CDR2 SASEGT. This CDR3 spans 15 amino acids. CDR3 in DNA: TGTGCCAGCAGTGATATGAGCGGGACCACCTACGAGCAGTACTTC. This sequence encodes CASSDMSGTTYEQYF.

The rearrangement uses TRBV10-3 and TRBJ1-5; D is unresolved. V lost 3 bases and J lost 0, with 15 bases in between. This CDR3 is built from 17 residues. CDR1 is ENHRY and CDR2 is SYGVKD in the germline V gene. CDR3 region: CAISDPLRRNSNQPQHF. CDR3 coding DNA: TGTGCCATCAGTGATCCCCTTCGTCGGAATAGCAATCAGCCCCAGCATTTT.